This T cell receptor (beta chain) was profiled in a study of T cell repertoires in cytomegalovirus infection (dated by TCRdb to between 2018 and 2021). About the investigation overall: Alongside well-studied HLA-B-restricted epitopes, the peptide stimulations were aimed at recently identified HLA-C-restricted CMV epitopes, whose presentation resists viral immunomodulation. Donor HLA type was relevant to the analysis, because carriage of CMV infection together with the matching HLA type was indicated by public TCR beta signatures. Overall results and qualifications from the work: The ex vivo response was dominated by HLA-C-restricted CMV-specific TCR beta clonotypes, and the single most frequent clonotype in two of eight donors was supplied by these HLA-C-restricted clonotypes. Carriers of CMV infection plus the relevant HLA type were discriminated by the cumulative frequency of public TCR beta family members in the study cohort and in an independent roughly 320-donor cohort.

This clonotype was counted once. Its antigen is not yet known. The input lacks base qualities; no much larger clone sits a single base away. A read on its own is weak evidence. Based on the germline V gene (reference sequence), the CDR1 and CDR2 sequences are MNHEY and SMNVEV. There are 15 amino acids in the CDR3, from cysteine to phenylalanine inclusive. Of all the DNA, just the CDR3 is kept, 45 bases in frame from base 1. V lost 5 bases and J lost 3 bases, and the count of bases not matched to a germline gene is 9. The label giving this sample's treatment or condition can be read as: in vitro stimulation with specific CMV peptide epitopes to enrich CMV-specific T cells. The reads were generated on an Illumina HiSeq 1500. TCRdb itself trimmed the public reads at Q25 with fastp, ran MiXCR and retained productive beta chains. For every CDR3 protein sequence, its rows merge into one entry that carries the most common genes and DNA. The sample yields tens of thousands of distinct CDR3 sequences; about 26% were counted once. 50% to 65% of the sample lies in the top ten.

This sample comprised CD8+ T cells from cultured PBMCs, obtained from culture after CMV antigen stimulation. This receptor was obtained from a human donor in good health (CMV status not recorded). Some clones in this sample may be carry-over from other donors' samples. Here the chain combines TRBV27 and TRBJ2-7, with 8 bases matching TRBD2. CDR3 sequence: CASSPAGGGGYEQYF. The DNA sequence reads TGTGCCAGCAGTCCCGCGGGGGGCGGAGGCTACGAGCAGTACTTC.